These T cell receptor beta chains were read from a single sample in a study of T cell repertoires in cytomegalovirus infection. MiXCR, applied by TCRdb to the reads, yields one record per CDR3 protein. The data contain around 430,000 distinct CDR3 sequences, roughly 46% of them singletons. The antigens these receptors bind are not known. The sequenced sample was cultured PBMCs, obtained from culture after CMV antigen stimulation. The origin of the receptors is a human donor in good health (CMV status not recorded). Some clones in this sample may be carry-over from other donors' samples. Both conserved end residues are part of each CDR3. A D gene is named only where the DNA matches it firmly. Only part of the rows carry a size: once, few, many, or a class if the clone is expanded.

cdr3_aa: CASISRAGGNTGELFF
cdr3_nt: TGTGCCAGCATTTCCCGAGCGGGGGGGAACACCGGGGAGCTGTTTTTT
d_call: TRBD2
v_call: TRBV7-2
j_call: TRBJ2-2
clone_size: -

cdr3_aa: CASSQGGQRGTDTQYF
cdr3_nt: TGTGCCAGCAGCCAAGGTGGGCAGAGAGGCACAGATACGCAGTATTTT
d_call: -
v_call: TRBV4-2
j_call: TRBJ2-3
clone_size: few

cdr3_aa: CASSQASLARSSYNEQFF
cdr3_nt: TGTGCCAGCAGCCAAGCAAGCCTGGCCCGGAGCTCCTACAATGAGCAGTTCTTC
d_call: -
v_call: TRBV3-1
j_call: TRBJ2-1
clone_size: -

cdr3_aa: CASSLTRDSWETQYF
cdr3_nt: TGTGCCAGCAGCCTTACTCGGGACTCATGGGAGACCCAGTACTTC
d_call: -
v_call: TRBV11-1
j_call: TRBJ2-5
clone_size: few

cdr3_aa: CASSLRQGETAFF
cdr3_nt: TGTGCCAGCAGTTTACGACAGGGGGAAACGGCTTTCTTT
d_call: TRBD1
v_call: TRBV12-3/TRBV12-4
j_call: TRBJ1-1
clone_size: -

cdr3_aa: CASTAGLSLDTQYF
cdr3_nt: TGTGCCAGCACCGCCGGACTCTCATTGGATACGCAGTATTTT
d_call: -
v_call: TRBV6-1
j_call: TRBJ2-3
clone_size: few

cdr3_aa: CATGDASQAVNEQFF
cdr3_nt: TGTGCAACCGGGGATGCCTCACAGGCCGTCAATGAGCAGTTCTTC
d_call: -
v_call: TRBV7-9
j_call: TRBJ2-1
clone_size: few

cdr3_aa: CASSFSRISDEQYF
cdr3_nt: TGTGCCAGCAGCTTTAGCAGAATTTCGGACGAGCAGTACTTC
d_call: -
v_call: TRBV7-2
j_call: TRBJ2-7
clone_size: -

cdr3_aa: CASSPTRDRRPYGYTF
cdr3_nt: TGTGCCAGCAGCCCCACCCGGGACAGGCGACCCTATGGCTACACCTTC
d_call: TRBD1
v_call: TRBV4-1
j_call: TRBJ1-2
clone_size: few

cdr3_aa: CASSPLNGRVGSEAFF
cdr3_nt: TGTGCCAGTAGCCCCTTGAACGGGAGGGTTGGATCTGAAGCTTTCTTT
d_call: -
v_call: TRBV19
j_call: TRBJ1-1
clone_size: -

cdr3_aa: CASSLGTGDTDTQYF
cdr3_nt: TGTGCCAGCAGCTTAGGGACAGGGGACACAGATACGCAGTATTTT
d_call: TRBD1
v_call: TRBV7-6
j_call: TRBJ2-3
clone_size: many

cdr3_aa: CASSLVMGRGWETQYF
cdr3_nt: TGTGCCAGCAGCTTGGTAATGGGCAGGGGCTGGGAGACCCAGTACTTC
d_call: -
v_call: TRBV5-4
j_call: TRBJ2-5
clone_size: few

cdr3_aa: CASSFLETSGGWEQFF
cdr3_nt: -
d_call: -
v_call: TRBV12-3/TRBV12-4
j_call: TRBJ2-1
clone_size: -

cdr3_aa: CASWDRGYTDTQYF
cdr3_nt: TGTGCCAGCTGGGACAGGGGATACACAGATACGCAGTATTTT
d_call: TRBD1
v_call: TRBV6-1
j_call: TRBJ2-3
clone_size: few

cdr3_aa: CASTSYEGGRSEQFF
cdr3_nt: TGTGCCAGCACCTCCTATGAGGGGGGTCGGTCTGAGCAGTTCTTC
d_call: -
v_call: TRBV6-5
j_call: TRBJ2-1
clone_size: -

cdr3_aa: CAGGNGLQETQYF
cdr3_nt: TGTGCCGGGGGTAATGGACTCCAAGAGACCCAGTACTTC
d_call: -
v_call: TRBV7-9
j_call: TRBJ2-5
clone_size: -

cdr3_aa: CASSFGTVIYNSPLHF
cdr3_nt: TGTGCCAGCAGCTTCGGGACAGTCATCTATAATTCACCCCTCCACTTT
d_call: TRBD1
v_call: TRBV7-2
j_call: TRBJ1-6
clone_size: few

cdr3_aa: CAWGTGVGELFF
cdr3_nt: TGTGCCTGGGGGACAGGCGTCGGGGAGCTGTTTTTT
d_call: TRBD1
v_call: TRBV30
j_call: TRBJ2-2
clone_size: -

cdr3_aa: CASSPSGNIQYF
cdr3_nt: TGTGCCAGCAGCCCCTCCGGAAACATTCAGTACTTC
d_call: -
v_call: TRBV5-6
j_call: TRBJ2-4
clone_size: -

cdr3_aa: CASSFDRGVDTQYF
cdr3_nt: TGTGCCAGCAGCTTTGACAGGGGGGTAGATACGCAGTATTTT
d_call: TRBD1
v_call: TRBV11-3
j_call: TRBJ2-3
clone_size: -

cdr3_aa: CASSLLRGPGTEAFF
cdr3_nt: TGTGCCAGCAGTCTACTACGGGGCCCTGGCACTGAAGCTTTCTTT
d_call: -
v_call: TRBV12-3/TRBV12-4
j_call: TRBJ1-1
clone_size: few

cdr3_aa: CASRRAPTNTGELFF
cdr3_nt: TGCGCAAGTCGTCGGGCACCAACTAACACCGGGGAGCTGTTTTTT
d_call: -
v_call: TRBV4-1
j_call: TRBJ2-2
clone_size: -